The 20 T cell receptor beta chains below all came from one sample that was sequenced in a study of chemoradiotherapy in HPV16-positive cancers. Method: immunoSEQ multiplex PCR; TCRdb's copy keeps in-frame clones and lacks some. This table has around 17,000 clones, about 74% appearing once. Sequencing used tumor tissue, obtained from a patient who underwent chemoradiotherapy. These receptors originate from a human donor with HPV-associated anogenital cancer.

CDR3 in amino acids: CASSLLAGSSEQYF. The CDR3 nucleotides are TGTGCCAGCAGCTTACTAGCGGGGAGTAGCGAGCAGTACTTC. The J gene is TRBJ2-7, the V gene TRBV7-3; 9 bases line up with TRBD2. CDR1 and CDR2 from the germline V gene are SGHTA and FQGTGA. The CDR3 has 14 residues. Unmatched junction bases numbered 5, after V lost 2 bases and J lost 6 bases.

This clone has a handful of counts. CDR3 amino acids: CASSQDRAYGYTF. The CDR3 bases are TGTGCCAGCAGCCAGGACAGGGCCTATGGCTACACCTTC. The genes are TRBV28 and TRBJ1-2; 8 bases match TRBD1. The CDR3 extends over 13 amino acids. Germline V gene lookup returns CDR1 MDHEN and CDR2 SYDVKM. With 6 bases clipped from V and 4 bases from J, the junction kept 4 bases outside the gene matches.

This rearrangement joins TRBV2 to TRBJ2-1; D is possibly TRBD1 (6 bases). CDR1 is SNHLY and CDR2 is FYNNEI in the germline V gene. This CDR3 comprises 15 residues. Deletions cut 4 bases from V and 2 bases from J, with 12 bases between. CDR3 in amino acids: CASSAAGGTYNEQFF. The CDR3 DNA reads as TGTGCCAGCAGTGCGGCTGGGGGCACCTACAATGAGCAGTTCTTC.

Worth noting for this clone: This same CDR3 is encoded by further DNA sequences in the sample. J is TRBJ2-3 and V is TRBV7-3; tentative D call: TRBD2 (5 bases). In germline, CDR1 is SGHTA, CDR2 FQGTGA. The CDR3 consists of 14 residues. V shed 4 bases and J shed 3 bases, with 11 bases lying between them. As DNA, the CDR3 is TGTGCCAGCAGCTCGGGATTTGGGACAGATACGCAGTATTTT. Protein product: CASSSGFGTDTQYF.

The chain recombines TRBV7-9 with TRBJ2-5; D call uncertain. The CDR3 totals 12 residues. Germline V gene sequence: CDR1 SEHNR, CDR2 FQNEAQ (reference sequence). V was pared by 1 base and J by 4 bases, with 4 bases between. The CDR3, as DNA: TGTGCCAGCAGCTTAGTCCGAGAGACCCAGTACTTC. It specifies CASSLVRETQYF.

For the CDR3, the DNA is TGTGCCAGCAGCTTGGGACTAGCTTTTTCGGAGACCCAGTACTTC. It encodes CASSLGLAFSETQYF. The rearrangement links TRBV11-3 to TRBJ2-5, with 9 bases aligning to TRBD2. Germline V gene lookup returns CDR1 SGHNT and CDR2 YENEEA. The ends lost 3 bases at V and 5 bases at J; junction bases unmatched: 7. This CDR3 has 15 residues.

This clone was seen a handful of times. The chain joins TRBV14 to TRBJ2-7, with D unclear. V was shortened by 4 bases and J by 0 bases, with 13 bases between the two germline ends. CDR1 and CDR2 (germline): SGHDN, FVKESK. CDR3 length equals 15 residues. CDR3 loop: CASSPTAGYSYEQYF. CDR3 nucleotides: TGTGCCAGCAGCCCTACTGCTGGATACTCCTACGAGCAGTACTTC. Using reference TRBV14 and TRBJ2-7 for the parts outside the CDR3, the full variable domain is EAGVTQFPSHSVIEKGQTVTLRCDPISGHDNLYWYRRVMGKEIKFLLHFVKESKQDESGMPNNRFLAERTGGTYSTLKVQPAELEDSGVYFCASSPTAGYSYEQYFGPGTRLTVT.

The chain recombines TRBV5-1 with TRBJ2-2; D gene ambiguous. Trimming took 3 bases from V and 7 from J, leaving 10 bases between them. The CDR3 contains 13 residues. CDR1 SGHRS and CDR2 YFSETQ come from the germline V gene. CDR3 loop: CASSWRVFGELFF. DNA of the CDR3: TGCGCCAGCAGCTGGCGTGTATTCGGGGAGCTGTTTTTT.

As DNA, the CDR3 is TGTGCCAGTAGCACCCGGGACAGGGGCAATCAGCCCCAGCATTTT. It yields the protein CASSTRDRGNQPQHF. The chain has TRBV19 and TRBJ1-5, with 9 bases lining up with TRBD1. This CDR3 contains 15 residues. Looked up from germline, CDR1 is LNHDA and CDR2 is SQIVND (reference sequence). V was pared by 6 bases and J by 2 bases, with 5 bases of the junction left unmatched.

The chain is built from TRBV30 and TRBJ1-3, with D unclear. Germline loops: CDR1 GTSNPN, CDR2 SVGIG (reference sequence). CDR3 length: 13 residues. Trimming took 3 bases from V and 8 from J, leaving 14 bases between them. The CDR3 region has the DNA TGTGCCTGGAGAGAGCTCGGCGATCACACCATATATTTT. Residues: CAWRELGDHTIYF.

The chain couples TRBV7-2 to TRBJ1-1, with 8 nucleotides matching TRBD1. Trimming took 5 bases from V and 7 from J; bases not matched to a gene: 6. Per germline, CDR1 SGHTA and CDR2 FQGNSA. The CDR3 contains 13 residues. The DNA for the CDR3 is TGTGCCAGCAGCCCACAGGGGGGTTTTGAAGCTTTCTTT. It yields the protein CASSPQGGFEAFF.

This clone was detected only a few times. This chain connects TRBV6-5 to TRBJ1-6; D ambiguous. The CDR3 is 14 amino acids. Germline V CDR1 and CDR2: MNHEY, SVGAGI. V lost 2 bases, J lost 9 bases, and 11 bases lay in between. CDR3 residues: CASSYTRPGSPLHF. DNA of the CDR3: TGTGCCAGCAGTTACACACGACCGGGTTCACCCCTCCACTTT.

The J gene is TRBJ2-7, the V gene TRBV6-5, with TRBD2 matching 10 bases. After removal of 7 bases from V and 4 bases from J, the junction contained 10 bases not matched to a gene. The CDR3 consists of 15 residues. Germline V CDR1 and CDR2: MNHEY, SVGAGI. The CDR3, as DNA: TGTGCCAGCACCCTCTACCCTAGCGGGGGTTACGAGCAGTACTTC. This translates into CASTLYPSGGYEQYF.

This clone turned up a few times. The chain has TRBV5-6 and TRBJ2-7, with TRBD2 identical over 9 bases. Looked up from germline, CDR1 is SGHDT and CDR2 is YYEEEE. The V gene end was trimmed by 3 bases and the J gene end by 3 bases; junction bases not matched to a gene: 4. The CDR3 sequence is 14 residues long. The CDR3 nucleotides are TGTGCCAGCAGCTATAGCGGGAGCGTCTACGAGCAGTACTTC. It is translated as CASSYSGSVYEQYF. Together with reference TRBV5-6 and TRBJ2-7, the CDR3 gives the full variable domain: DAGVTQSPTHLIKTRGQQVTLRCSPKSGHDTVSWYQQALGQGPQFIFQYYEEEERQRGNFPDRFSGHQFPNYSSELNVNALLLGDSALYLCASSYSGSVYEQYFGPGTRLTVT.

CDR3 bases: TGTGCCAGCAGCTTAGACAGGGGCACAGATACGCAGTATTTT. Translation gives CASSLDRGTDTQYF. The chain employs TRBV11-2 and TRBJ2-3, with D perhaps matching TRBD1 (5 bases). Trimming left V 0 bases short and J 1 base short, with 5 bases between. In germline, CDR1 is SGHAT, CDR2 FQNNGV. The CDR3 consists of 14 residues.

The chain combines TRBV19 with TRBJ2-1; D unresolved. This CDR3 is built from 15 residues. Germline values: CDR1 LNHDA, CDR2 SQIVND (reference sequence). V lost 3 bases, J lost 2 bases, and 11 bases lay in between. Here the CDR3 reads CASSIYGRPYNEQFF. DNA for the CDR3: TGTGCCAGTAGTATTTACGGCAGGCCCTACAATGAGCAGTTCTTC.

This sequence joins TRBV4-1 and TRBJ2-1; D may be TRBD2 (6 bases). From germline, CDR1 is MGHRA and CDR2 YSYEKL. The CDR3 is 16 amino acids. V was cut by 3 bases and J by 2 bases, with 14 bases left in between. The CDR3 protein is CASSHGAGYTYNEQFF. DNA of the CDR3: TGCGCCAGCAGCCATGGAGCGGGCTATACCTACAATGAGCAGTTCTTC.

This clone was recorded a few times. This chain uses TRBV30 with TRBJ1-5, with D unclear. CDR3 length equals 13 residues. Trimming left V 0 bases short and J 8 bases short, with 11 bases between. Germline V gene sequence: CDR1 GTSNPN, CDR2 SVGIG (reference sequence). CDR3 in amino acids: CAWSVAAREPQHF. The DNA of the CDR3 is TGTGCCTGGAGTGTGGCAGCCCGGGAGCCCCAGCATTTT.

This chain joins TRBV5-1 and TRBJ2-5; D is unclear. V was trimmed by 0 bases and J by 4 bases, leaving 4 bases between them. The germline V gene has CDR1 SGHRS and CDR2 YFSETQ. The CDR3 is 12 amino acids. The CDR3 reads CASSLAGETQYF. For the CDR3, the DNA is TGCGCCAGCAGCTTGGCCGGAGAGACCCAGTACTTC.

This clone rates as medium-sized. The gene calls are TRBV7-9 and TRBJ2-7, with 7 bases lining up with TRBD1. Germline CDR1 reads SEHNR; CDR2 reads FQNEAQ (reference sequence). V gave up 5 bases and J gave up 2 bases; unmatched junction bases: 9. The CDR3 is 15 amino acids. CDR3: CASSPSDRRPYEQYF. The CDR3 nucleotides read TGTGCCAGCAGCCCCTCGGACAGGAGACCCTACGAGCAGTACTTC.